These 31 T cell receptor beta chains were sequenced from one sample in a study of T cells in women clearing cervical HPV infection. Sequenced by immunoSEQ multiplex PCR; TCRdb stores in-frame clones only, minus some. The sample yields 20,000 to 25,000 clones, of which the top ten take up over 5.5%. The sequenced material came from blood buffy coat. The origin of the receptors is a woman aged 18-70 years with a cervical HPV16 infection that either progressed to CIN3+ or cleared (not recorded which).

The covered CDR3 bases are TGCAGCGTGGACTCGGGGAATGGC. It codes for CSVDSGNG. The whole CDR3 reads CSVDSGNGYTF. V usage is TRBV29-1 and J usage is TRBJ1-2; D remains unclear. The CDR3 goes on 3 residues after the read ends, and that part is filled in from the germline J gene. The CDR3 is made up of 11 amino acids. Germline CDR1 SQVTM, CDR2 ANQGSEA. The V gene lost 6 bases and the J gene lost 6 bases, with 11 bases spanning the gap. The entire variable domain, with the rest obtained from reference TRBV29-1 and TRBJ1-2, is as follows: SAVISQKPSRDICQRGTSLTIQCQVDSQVTMMFWYRQQPGQSLTLIATANQGSEATYESGFVIDKFPISRPNLTFSTLTVSNMSPEDSSIYLCSVDSGNGYTFGSGTRLTVV.

Note on this clone: The read stops 3 residues short of the end of the CDR3; the missing end is completed from the germline J gene. The genes are TRBV19 and TRBJ2-3; TRBD2 aligns across 12 bases. Germline CDR1 is LNHDA and CDR2 is SQIVND (reference sequence). The trim removed 7 bases at V and 2 bases at J, leaving 7 bases unmatched. This CDR3 region has 16 residues. CDR3 DNA, as far as it was read: TGTGCCAGTACCCAAGGACTAGCGGGGTACACAGATACG. Translation: CASTQGLAGYTDT. The CDR3, in full, reads CASTQGLAGYTDTQYF.

Comment on this clone: With the read ending 3 residues before the CDR3 end, the germline J gene is used to fill in that end. The J gene is TRBJ2-5, the V gene TRBV15, with TRBD1 identical over 9 bases. The V gene end was trimmed by 4 bases and the J gene end by 6 bases; junction bases not matched to a gene: 9. CDR3 size: 15 residues. Looked up from germline, CDR1 is LNHNV and CDR2 is YYDKDF (reference sequence). Here the CDR3 reads CATSTTDRGGQTQYF. CDR3 bases read: TGTGCCACCAGCACTACGGACAGGGGCGGTCAGACC.

About this clone: The read is 3 residues too short to cover the CDR3 end, so that end is filled in from the germline J gene. The gene calls are TRBV14 and TRBJ2-3; 7 nucleotides align to TRBD2. Germline CDR1 reads SGHDN; CDR2 reads FVKESK. This CDR3 is built from 13 residues. CDR3 bases read: TGTGCCAGCAGCCTCGGACTAGGGGTGACG. This sequence encodes CASSLGLGVT. The CDR3 in full is CASSLGLGVTQYF. Full variable domain (missing parts from reference TRBV14 and TRBJ2-3): EAGVTQFPSHSVIEKGQTVTLRCDPISGHDNLYWYRRVMGKEIKFLLHFVKESKQDESGMPNNRFLAERTGGTYSTLKVQPAELEDSGVYFCASSLGLGVTQYFGPGTRLTVL.

As for this clone: The CDR3 end lies 3 residues beyond the end of the read and is filled in from the germline J gene. The V and J genes are TRBV28 and TRBJ2-1, with TRBD2 matching over 8 bases. Losses at the gene ends were 3 bases for V and 7 bases for J; bases not matched to a gene: 11. CDR3 length equals 16 residues. Germline lookup yields CDR1 MDHEN and CDR2 SYDVKM. CDR3 in amino acids: CASSFGGLGDGNEQFF. CDR3 DNA (partial): TGTGCCAGCAGTTTTGGGGGACTAGGAGACGGGAATGAG.

Details on this clone: The read finishes 3 residues shy of the CDR3 end, and the germline J gene is used to complete it. The chain uses TRBV5-6 and TRBJ2-3; perhaps D is TRBD1 or TRBD2 (5 bases each). CDR1 and CDR2 from the germline V gene are SGHDT and YYEEEE. This CDR3 comprises 14 residues. CDR3 protein: CASSLMRGRQPQYF. CDR3 DNA (partial): TGTGCCAGCAGCTTGATGAGGGGAAGGCAGCCG.

Concerning this clone: An end of the junction differs from the germline gene, which may be a read error. The read ends 3 residues before the CDR3 terminus; that terminus is restored from the germline J gene. This chain joins TRBV7-7 and TRBJ1-1; D possibly corresponds to TRBD1 (5 bases). The CDR3 contains 13 residues. From germline, CDR1 is SSHAT and CDR2 FNYEAQ (reference sequence). The CDR3 bases that were read are TGTGCTAGCAGCTTAAATCCGGGGGGGACA. Its protein product is CASSLNPGGT. The complete CDR3 protein is CASSLNPGGTAFF.

The sequenced CDR3 bases are TGTGCCAGTAGCCCGGGGGGAGAC. Amino acid sequence: CASSPGGD. The full CDR3 reads CASSPGGDYTF. The V gene is TRBV19, the J gene TRBJ1-2; maybe TRBD1 (5 bases). The read finishes 3 residues shy of the CDR3 end, and the germline J gene is used to complete it. The CDR3 is 11 residues long. The germline CDR1 and CDR2 sequences are LNHDA and SQIVND (reference sequence).

With respect to this clone: The read terminates 3 residues before the CDR3 end, so the remaining end is supplied by the germline J gene. The chain carries TRBV14 and TRBJ2-1; TRBD2 aligns across 9 bases. The CDR3 contains 16 residues. J gave up 8 bases and V 4 bases, and 12 bases lay outside the gene matches. Germline loops: CDR1 SGHDN, CDR2 FVKESK. The CDR3 loop is CASSPPTSGPLYEQFF. The CDR3 DNA, read in part, is TGTGCCAGCAGCCCCCCGACTAGCGGCCCTCTTTATGAG.

To note about this clone: The CDR3 end lies 3 residues beyond the end of the read and is filled in from the germline J gene. This chain links TRBV20-1 with TRBJ2-1; D gene ambiguous. Germline V gene lookup returns CDR1 DFQATT and CDR2 SNEGSKA (reference sequence). This CDR3 has 12 amino acids. V was pared by 0 bases and J by 8 bases, with 8 bases between. The sequenced part of the CDR3 DNA is TGCAGTGCTAGAGATTTAGTTTATGAG. Its protein is CSARDLVYE. The full CDR3 is CSARDLVYEQFF.

As regards this clone: The read ends 3 residues shy of where the CDR3 ends; the end is completed using the germline J gene. The genes are TRBV15 and TRBJ1-5; 8 bases agree with TRBD1. With 4 bases clipped from V and 6 bases from J, the junction kept 8 bases outside the gene matches. Looked up from germline, CDR1 is LNHNV and CDR2 is YYDKDF (reference sequence). This CDR3 has 15 residues. CDR3 sequence reads: CATSKTGEWSQPQHF. Incomplete CDR3 DNA: TGTGCCACCAGCAAGACAGGGGAATGGAGTCAGCCC.

For this clone: The read terminates 3 residues before the CDR3 end, so the remaining end is supplied by the germline J gene. The rearrangement joins TRBV6-1 to TRBJ2-2; TRBD2 aligns across 10 bases. Germline V CDR1 and CDR2: MNHNS, SASEGT. The J segment lost 6 bases and the V segment lost 1 base, leaving 14 bases of the junction unmatched. The CDR3 runs 19 residues. The DNA read from the CDR3 is TGTGCCAGCAGTGAAGACCCCCCAGCGGGAGGGCTAAAGGCCGGGGAG. Amino acids: CASSEDPPAGGLKAGE. The complete CDR3 sequence is CASSEDPPAGGLKAGELFF.

Remarks on this clone: The sequenced fragment ends 3 residues before the CDR3 boundary, so the rest is inferred from the germline J gene. The chain uses TRBV6-2 or TRBV6-3 and TRBJ2-5, with 11 bases that match TRBD2. This CDR3 contains 14 residues. Trimming removed 4 bases from V and 3 bases from J; junction bases left unmatched: 1. Germline V CDR1 and CDR2: MNHEY, SVGEGT. The CDR3 bases that were read are TGTGCCAGCAGTTGGGGACTAGCGGAAGAGACC. Its protein is CASSWGLAEET. The CDR3 as a whole reads CASSWGLAEETQYF.

By frequency, this clone is medium-sized. The CDR3 is cut off 3 residues early in the read; its end comes from the germline J gene. The V and J genes are TRBV19 and TRBJ2-3; 15 bases line up with TRBD2. This CDR3 is 16 amino acids long. Per the germline V gene, CDR1 is LNHDA and CDR2 is SQIVND (reference sequence). V trimming: 6 bases; J trimming: 5 bases; junction bases outside the gene matches: 6. CDR3 bases read: TGTGCCAGTAGGCGGACTAGCGGGAGGGTGGTAGATACG. It is translated as CASRRTSGRVVDT. The complete CDR3 sequence is CASRRTSGRVVDTQYF.

Comments on this clone: The CDR3 goes on 3 residues after the read ends, and that part is filled in from the germline J gene. This chain joins TRBV28 and TRBJ2-7, with TRBD1 identical over 8 bases. CDR1 and CDR2 from the germline V gene are MDHEN and SYDVKM. Trimming at V came to 4 bases and at J to 3 bases, leaving 5 bases not matched to a gene. The CDR3 loop spans 14 amino acids. The part of the CDR3 DNA that was read is TGTGCCAGCAGTTCGGACAGGGTGGGCTACGAG. Amino acid sequence: CASSSDRVGYE. The CDR3 in full is CASSSDRVGYEQYF.

On this clone: With the read ending 3 residues before the CDR3 end, the germline J gene is used to fill in that end. The chain has TRBV7-2 and TRBJ1-2; no clear D. The CDR3 sequence is 11 residues long. Germline V gene sequence: CDR1 SGHTA, CDR2 FQGNSA. The CDR3: CASSLATDYTF. The sequenced CDR3 bases are TGTGCCAGCAGCTTAGCGACTGAC.

A word on this clone: The read halts 3 residues ahead of the CDR3 end, with the missing end drawn from the germline J gene. The chain carries TRBV28 and TRBJ1-6; weak D call: TRBD1 (6 bases). V lost 5 bases to trimming and J lost 8 bases, with 16 bases between them. Germline V gene data show CDR1 as MDHEN and CDR2 as SYDVKM. The CDR3 sequence is 15 residues long. CDR3 residues: CASSRFEGVDSPLHF. The sequenced CDR3 bases are TGTGCCAGCAGTCGGTTTGAGGGGGTGGATTCACCC.

A word on this clone: The DNA ends 3 residues before the CDR3 does, and the rest of the CDR3 is filled in from the germline J gene. The chain joins TRBV5-1 to TRBJ1-4, with 7 nucleotides matching TRBD1. The V segment lost 2 bases and the J segment 6 bases; nucleotides outside the gene matches: 7. This CDR3 spans 15 amino acids. Germline V gene sequence: CDR1 SGHRS, CDR2 YFSETQ. CDR3 DNA (partial): TGCGCCAGCAGCTTAGCCGGGACAGCATATGAAAAA. It codes for CASSLAGTAYEK. The entire CDR3 protein is CASSLAGTAYEKLFF.

Notes on this clone: The read terminates 3 residues ahead of where the CDR3 ends, so the germline J gene completes it. The V gene is TRBV4-2, the J gene TRBJ2-1; TRBD2 matches at 8 bases. The J segment lost 2 bases and the V segment lost 0 bases, leaving 6 bases of the junction unmatched. The CDR3 covers 17 residues. Germline V gene data show CDR1 as LGHNA and CDR2 as YNFKEQ. The CDR3 region is CASSQDFSGVPYNEQFF. CDR3 DNA (partial): TGTGCCAGCAGCCAAGACTTTAGCGGGGTACCCTACAATGAG.

Points on this clone: The read gets to within 3 residues of the CDR3 end, and the germline J gene fills in the rest. The J gene is TRBJ2-3, the V gene TRBV30; D unresolved. CDR1 is GTSNPN, CDR2 SVGIG, per germline (reference sequence). V lost 3 bases and J lost 4, with 8 bases in between. The CDR3 extends over 12 amino acids. The DNA read from the CDR3 is TGTGCCTGGAGACTAAGCGCAGATACG. Its protein product is CAWRLSADT. The entire CDR3 reads CAWRLSADTQYF.

On this clone: The read ends 3 residues before the CDR3 terminus; that terminus is restored from the germline J gene. The chain combines TRBV5-3 with TRBJ2-3, with D possibly being TRBD1 (5 bases). TRBV5-3 is filed as an ORF, its function uncertain. The CDR3 is 16 amino acids. V was clipped by 1 base and J by 0 bases, with 12 bases between them. Incomplete CDR3 DNA: TGTGCCAGAAGCTTGAGGCAAGACAGTAGCACAGATACG. It specifies CARSLRQDSSTDT. The whole CDR3 reads CARSLRQDSSTDTQYF.

As regards this clone: The read terminates 3 residues ahead of where the CDR3 ends, so the germline J gene completes it. The chain links TRBV2 to TRBJ1-4; TRBD1 might be the D (6 bases). Per germline, CDR1 SNHLY and CDR2 FYNNEI. Deletions cut 5 bases from V and 2 bases from J, with 15 bases between. CDR3 length: 16 amino acids. The chain's CDR3 is CASSLPRGSTNEKLFF. CDR3 DNA (partial): TGTGCCAGCAGTCTCCCCAGGGGTTCGACTAATGAAAAA.

Worth noting for this clone: The DNA ends 3 residues before the CDR3 does, and the rest of the CDR3 is filled in from the germline J gene. The gene calls are TRBV29-1 and TRBJ1-1, with TRBD1 identical over 8 bases. This CDR3 region has 12 residues. The V and J ends lost 7 bases and 4 bases, in that order; junction bases with no gene match: 5. Per germline, CDR1 SQVTM and CDR2 ANQGSEA. This CDR3 reads CSGTQGATEAFF. The covered CDR3 bases are TGCAGCGGGACCCAGGGGGCCACTGAA.

Concerning this clone: The read halts 3 residues ahead of the CDR3 end, with the missing end drawn from the germline J gene. The chain joins TRBV11-2 to TRBJ1-2, with unresolved D. The CDR3 has 14 amino acids. Per germline, CDR1 SGHAT and CDR2 FQNNGV. Incomplete CDR3 DNA: TGTGCCAGCAGCTTTAGCGGGAATTACAATGAC. Translated, it gives CASSFSGNYND. The whole CDR3 sequence reads CASSFSGNYNDYTF.

Notes on this clone: The read terminates 3 residues ahead of where the CDR3 ends, so the germline J gene completes it. The gene calls are TRBV18 and TRBJ2-3, with TRBD1 matching over 8 bases. This CDR3 is built from 17 residues. CDR1 KGHSH and CDR2 LQKENI come from the germline V gene. CDR3 DNA, as far as it was read: TGTGCCAGCTCACGTCCCCCCCGGGACAGGCCGCAAGAGACG. Translation: CASSRPPRDRPQET. The full-length CDR3 reads as CASSRPPRDRPQETQYF.

On this clone itself: With the read ending 3 residues before the CDR3 end, the germline J gene is used to fill in that end. The genes are TRBV5-1 and TRBJ2-2; perhaps TRBD2 as D (6 bases). The V gene lost 1 base and the J gene lost 7 bases, with 17 bases spanning the gap. CDR1 and CDR2 (germline): SGHRS, YFSETQ. The CDR3 sequence is 16 residues long. CDR3 protein: CASSLLRDSSFGELFF. The part of the CDR3 DNA that was read is TGCGCCAGCAGCTTGTTGCGGGACTCCTCGTTCGGGGAG.

Concerning this clone: The CDR3 end falls 3 residues outside the read, so it is completed with the germline J gene. The rearrangement joins TRBV7-2 to TRBJ1-2; a possible D gene is TRBD1 (6 bases). The CDR3 has 15 amino acids. The germline CDR1 and CDR2 sequences are SGHTA and FQGNSA. The sequenced part of the CDR3 DNA is TGTGCCAGCAGCCAAATACACGGACAGCGTTCAGGC. Translated, it gives CASSQIHGQRSG. The whole CDR3 sequence reads CASSQIHGQRSGYTF.

Partial CDR3 DNA: TGTGCCAGCAGCGTCCGGGACACCGGAGGAGAGACC. Translated, it gives CASSVRDTGGET. The entire CDR3 protein is CASSVRDTGGETQYF. The chain links TRBV7-2 to TRBJ2-5, with D perhaps TRBD1 (6 bases). Coverage ceases 3 residues before the CDR3 finishes, and the germline J gene fills in the end. Per the germline V gene, CDR1 is SGHTA and CDR2 is FQGNSA. The V end was cut by 5 bases, the J end by 4 bases, with 17 bases between. This CDR3 is 15 amino acids long.

With regard to this clone: Sequencing ends 3 residues short of the CDR3 end; the germline J gene provides the rest. The chain recombines TRBV9 with TRBJ2-2; unclear D gene. This CDR3 is 15 amino acids long. V dropped 4 bases and J dropped 5 bases, with 15 bases sitting between them. Germline CDR1 and CDR2: SGDLS and YYNGEE. The CDR3 protein is CASSPLFSGTGELFF. The CDR3 DNA, read in part, is TGTGCCAGCAGCCCCCTTTTTTCCGGTACCGGGGAG. Based on the CDR3 plus reference TRBV9 and TRBJ2-2, the full variable domain is DSGVTQTPKHLITATGQRVTLRCSPRSGDLSVYWYQQSLDQGLQFLIQYYNGEERAKGNILERFSAQQFPDLHSELNLSSLELGDSALYFCASSPLFSGTGELFFGEGSRLTVL.

CDR3 DNA (partial): TGCAGTGCCCAGGCGGGGGGGAGGTCGGAAAAG. It specifies CSAQAGGRSEK. The whole CDR3 region reads CSAQAGGRSEKLFF. The genes are TRBV20-1 and TRBJ2-2; 9 nucleotides match TRBD2. The CDR3 extends 3 residues past the end of the read, so its final part is completed from the germline J gene. The CDR3 runs to 14 residues. Germline V CDR1 and CDR2: DFQATT, SNEGSKA (reference sequence).

Regarding this clone: Coverage ceases 3 residues before the CDR3 finishes, and the germline J gene fills in the end. V is TRBV7-8 and J is TRBJ1-4, with a weak D call TRBD1 (6 bases). Germline CDR1 is SGHVS and CDR2 is FQNEAQ. CDR3 length: 15 residues. Deletions cut 5 bases from V and 4 bases from J, with 14 bases between. The CDR3 loop reads CASSRTEFNNEKLFF. The DNA read from the CDR3 is TGTGCCAGCAGCAGGACAGAGTTCAATAATGAAAAA.